The 30 T cell receptor beta chains in this list originate from one sample, sequenced in a study of blood T cells in healthy people across ages. Primed by a sample-barcoded 5' primer and a J-beta primer mix, a second PCR proceeded for roughly 7 to 12 cycles. MiXCR, run by TCRdb on the 5' RACE reads, gives a single entry per CDR3 protein. The table has a few hundred thousand distinct CDR3 sequences, 25% to 30% seen once. Sequenced sample: blood. The receptors derive from a woman in her 70s in good health.

CDR3 amino acids: CSARVVNGYTF. CDR3 nucleotides: TGCAGTGCTAGGGTGGTGAACGGCTACACCTTC. V is TRBV20-1 and J is TRBJ1-2; unclear D gene. V gave up 3 bases and J gave up 8 bases, with 10 bases separating them. CDR1 is DFQATT and CDR2 is SNEGSKA in the germline V gene (reference sequence). CDR3 length: 11 residues.

The chain joins TRBV7-2 to TRBJ2-3, with 7 bases matching TRBD2. V lost 3 bases and J lost 2; bases outside the gene matches: 5. Germline V gene sequence: CDR1 SGHTA, CDR2 FQGNSA. CDR3 size: 15 residues. For the CDR3, the DNA is TGTGCCAGCAGCTTTACCGGGGGGAACACAGATACGCAGTATTTT. Protein product: CASSFTGGNTDTQYF.

The gene calls are TRBV15 and TRBJ2-7; D possibly corresponds to TRBD2 (5 bases). V was trimmed by 1 base and J by 0 bases, leaving 7 bases between them. Germline-derived CDR1 and CDR2 are LNHNV and YYDKDF (reference sequence). The CDR3 covers 14 residues. CDR3 nucleotide sequence: TGTGCCACCAGCAGAGTAGCGAGCTCCTACGAGCAGTACTTC. This sequence encodes CATSRVASSYEQYF.

The V gene is TRBV7-2, the J gene TRBJ1-2; D remains unclear. Trimming removed 5 bases from V and 1 base from J, with 20 bases in between. From germline, CDR1 is SGHTA and CDR2 FQGNSA. CDR3 size: 17 residues. The CDR3 spells CASSPAPAAALNYGYTF. Written as DNA, the CDR3 is TGTGCCAGCAGCCCGGCCCCAGCGGCAGCCCTTAACTATGGCTACACCTTC.

This clonotype was seen a handful of times. V and J are TRBV15 and TRBJ2-7; D gene unclear. This CDR3 is 12 amino acids long. In germline, CDR1 is LNHNV, CDR2 YYDKDF (reference sequence). V was cut by 1 base and J by 3 bases, with 4 bases left in between. The CDR3 loop reads CATSRGDYEQYF. CDR3 bases: TGTGCCACCAGCAGAGGGGACTACGAGCAGTACTTC.

The rearrangement joins TRBV7-3 to TRBJ1-1, with unresolved D. Germline V gene sequence: CDR1 SGHTA, CDR2 FQGTGA. The CDR3 extends over 13 amino acids. The germline V and J ends were trimmed by 4 bases and 4 bases, with 10 bases remaining between them. CDR3 region: CASSSSVSTEAFF. The CDR3 DNA sequence: TGTGCCAGCAGCTCCAGTGTGAGCACTGAAGCTTTCTTT. Variable domain in full (rest from reference TRBV7-3 and TRBJ1-1): GAGVSQTPSNKVTEKGKYVELRCDPISGHTALYWYRQSLGQGPEFLIYFQGTGAADDSGLPNDRFFAVRPEGSVSTLKIQRTERGDSAVYLCASSSSVSTEAFFGQGTRLTVV.

This rearrangement joins TRBV18 to TRBJ2-7, with a tentative D call TRBD1 (6 bases). V shed 3 bases and J shed 5 bases, with 8 bases lying between them. Germline V gene data show CDR1 as KGHSH and CDR2 as LQKENI. The CDR3 covers 12 residues. In DNA form, the CDR3 reads TGTGCCAGCTCACCTGCAGGGGACGAGCAGTACTTC. Its translation is CASSPAGDEQYF.

This chain connects TRBV6-5 to TRBJ1-4; a possible D gene is TRBD1 (5 bases). Per the germline V gene, CDR1 is MNHEY and CDR2 is SVGAGI. The CDR3 length is 15 residues. V dropped 0 bases and J dropped 10 bases, with 15 bases sitting between them. CDR3: CASSYSITGGGKLFF. The CDR3 nucleotides read TGTGCCAGCAGTTACTCGATAACAGGCGGGGGAAAACTGTTTTTT.

The chain couples TRBV5-6 to TRBJ1-3, with 8 bases that match TRBD1. The V gene end was trimmed by 4 bases and the J gene end by 4 bases; junction bases not matched to a gene: 7. The CDR3 has 15 residues. Germline CDR1 SGHDT, CDR2 YYEEEE. The CDR3 coding sequence is TGTGCCAGCAGCGCGTCCAGGGGGCGCGGAAACACCATATATTTT. This encodes CASSASRGRGNTIYF.

The genes are TRBV2 and TRBJ2-7; 8 positions match TRBD2. Germline V gene data show CDR1 as SNHLY and CDR2 as FYNNEI. V dropped 8 bases and J dropped 2; count of bases not matched to a gene: 8. CDR3 length: 14 residues. In DNA form, the CDR3 reads TGTGCCAGCGTACTCGGGGGGGACCCCTACGAGCAGTACTTC. This translates into CASVLGGDPYEQYF.

The J gene is TRBJ1-2, the V gene TRBV25-1; D is uncertain. The CDR3 consists of 12 residues. The germline V gene has CDR1 MGHDK and CDR2 SYGVNS. V lost 5 bases and J 14 bases, leaving 18 bases between the germline ends. CDR3 sequence reads: CASSTEGERSTF. Written as DNA, the CDR3 is TGTGCCAGCAGTACCGAGGGCGAACGATCGACCTTC.

This chain links TRBV9 with TRBJ2-5; a possible D gene is TRBD2 (6 bases). CDR3 length: 15 residues. The germline V gene encodes CDR1 SGDLS and CDR2 YYNGEE. V shed 4 bases and J shed 4 bases, with 17 bases lying between them. The DNA of the CDR3 is TGTGCCAGCAGCCCCGGGGGAGGAGGGATAGAGACCCAGTACTTC. This sequence encodes CASSPGGGGIETQYF. The variable domain in full, completed from reference TRBV9 and TRBJ2-5, reads DSGVTQTPKHLITATGQRVTLRCSPRSGDLSVYWYQQSLDQGLQFLIQYYNGEERAKGNILERFSAQQFPDLHSELNLSSLELGDSALYFCASSPGGGGIETQYFGPGTRLLVL.

This clonotype was detected a few times. The genes are TRBV6-2 or TRBV6-3 and TRBJ2-5; D not resolved. The CDR3 runs to 13 residues. The germline V gene encodes CDR1 MNHEY and CDR2 SVGEGT. V lost 2 bases, J lost 5 bases, and 9 bases lay in between. This chain's CDR3 is CASSYKGDETQYF. CDR3 coding DNA: TGTGCCAGCAGTTACAAAGGAGACGAGACCCAGTACTTC.

This chain connects TRBV5-1 to TRBJ2-3; no reliable D call. Germline V gene data show CDR1 as SGHRS and CDR2 as YFSETQ. The V end lost 3 bases, the J end lost 3 bases, and 11 bases lay between the germline ends. The CDR3 runs 14 residues. CDR3 DNA: TGCGCCAGCAGCTGGGCCCTTAGGACAGATACGCAGTATTTT. This codes for CASSWALRTDTQYF.

This clonotype occurred a few times. The rearrangement uses TRBV6-2 or TRBV6-3 and TRBJ1-6; D uncertain. CDR1 is MNHEY and CDR2 is SVGEGT in the germline V gene. The CDR3 is made up of 12 amino acids. V gave up 11 bases and J gave up 8 bases, with 13 bases separating them. The chain's CDR3 is CAGKRADSPLHF. The CDR3, as DNA: TGTGCCGGCAAACGGGCGGATTCACCCCTCCACTTT.

The chain employs TRBV7-2 and TRBJ2-5, with D perhaps matching TRBD2 (5 bases). The CDR3 extends over 14 amino acids. The germline V gene has CDR1 SGHTA and CDR2 FQGNSA. V was trimmed by 1 base and J by 5 bases, leaving 11 bases between them. The CDR3, as DNA: TGTGCCAGCAGCTTAGAGCTTCCTAGCGAGACCCAGTACTTC. Its protein product is CASSLELPSETQYF.

The V call is TRBV5-5, the J call TRBJ1-2; a weak D match, TRBD1 (5 bases). Germline CDR1 is SGHKS and CDR2 is YYEKEE (reference sequence). The CDR3 is made up of 19 amino acids. Trimming removed 1 base at V and 0 bases at J, with 22 bases between. As DNA, the CDR3 is TGTGCCAGCAGCTTGAAGAGTCAGGGCCTAGGGGTCACTAACTATGGCTACACCTTC. This codes for CASSLKSQGLGVTNYGYTF. The whole variable domain, remainder taken from reference TRBV5-5 and TRBJ1-2, is DAGVTQSPTHLIKTRGQQVTLRCSPISGHKSVSWYQQVLGQGPQFIFQYYEKEERGRGNFPDRFSARQFPNYSSELNVNALLLGDSALYLCASSLKSQGLGVTNYGYTFGSGTRLTVV.

This clonotype was observed a few times. The gene calls are TRBV20-1 and TRBJ1-3, with 7 bases that match TRBD1. CDR1 and CDR2 from the germline V gene are DFQATT and SNEGSKA (reference sequence). V shed 1 base, J shed 0 bases, and the junction held 0 bases outside the gene matches. CDR3 length: 14 amino acids. The CDR3 reads CSARAGGSGNTIYF. Here the CDR3 DNA reads TGCAGTGCTAGAGCAGGGGGCTCTGGAAACACCATATATTTT.

A single count supports this clonotype. The V gene is TRBV9, the J gene TRBJ2-2; the match to TRBD2 covers 12 bases. Trimming removed 5 bases from V and 0 bases from J; junction bases left unmatched: 8. Germline CDR1 and CDR2: SGDLS and YYNGEE. This CDR3 contains 18 residues. CDR3 nucleotide sequence: TGTGCCAGCAGTTGGACTAGCGGGGCCCTCTCGAACACCGGGGAGCTGTTTTTT. Amino acid sequence: CASSWTSGALSNTGELFF. Based on the CDR3 plus reference TRBV9 and TRBJ2-2, the full variable domain is DSGVTQTPKHLITATGQRVTLRCSPRSGDLSVYWYQQSLDQGLQFLIQYYNGEERAKGNILERFSAQQFPDLHSELNLSSLELGDSALYFCASSWTSGALSNTGELFFGEGSRLTVL.

This chain uses TRBV7-8 with TRBJ1-3, with D possibly TRBD1 on 6 matching bases. Trimming cost V 0 bases and J 2 bases, with 11 bases left between them. The CDR3 is 16 residues long. Germline CDR1 reads SGHVS; CDR2 reads FQNEAQ. The CDR3 coding sequence is TGTGCCAGCAGCTTAGCGAACAGGGCAGCTGGAAACACCATATATTTT. Translating gives CASSLANRAAGNTIYF. The whole variable domain, remainder taken from reference TRBV7-8 and TRBJ1-3, is GAGVSQSPRYKVAKRGQDVALRCDPISGHVSLFWYQQALGQGPEFLTYFQNEAQLDKSGLPSDRFFAERPEGSVSTLKIQRTQQEDSAVYLCASSLANRAAGNTIYFGEGSWLTVV.

Only a few counts were recorded for this clonotype. The chain joins TRBV7-9 to TRBJ2-7; 7 bases match TRBD1. The V and J ends lost 3 bases and 3 bases, in that order; junction bases with no gene match: 2. Germline loops: CDR1 SEHNR, CDR2 FQNEAQ (reference sequence). The CDR3 is 13 amino acids. This CDR3 is CASSLTGYYEQYF. The CDR3 nucleotides are TGTGCCAGCAGCTTGACAGGGTACTACGAGCAGTACTTC.

Written as DNA, the CDR3 is TGCAGTGCTATAGAAGGGACAGGGCGCAATGAGCAGTTCTTC. Amino acid sequence: CSAIEGTGRNEQFF. The V call is TRBV20-1, the J call TRBJ2-1; the match to TRBD1 covers 9 bases. Germline CDR1 and CDR2: DFQATT and SNEGSKA (reference sequence). CDR3 size: 14 residues. The V and J ends lost 4 bases and 6 bases, in that order; junction bases with no gene match: 7.

The sample holds a few counts of this clonotype. The V call is TRBV7-2, the J call TRBJ2-1; D assignment may be TRBD1 or TRBD2 (5 bases each). The CDR3 is made up of 18 amino acids. Trimming pared 3 bases from V and 0 bases from J, leaving 18 bases between. The germline V gene has CDR1 SGHTA and CDR2 FQGNSA. In DNA form, the CDR3 reads TGTGCCAGCAGCTTGGCCGCTACCGGGACGGTCTCCTACAATGAGCAGTTCTTC. Translation gives CASSLAATGTVSYNEQFF.

The gene calls are TRBV2 and TRBJ1-5; possibly TRBD1 for D (5 bases). The V gene's germline CDR1 is SNHLY and CDR2 FYNNEI. This CDR3 has 16 residues. V gave up 6 bases and J gave up 0 bases, with 15 bases separating them. The CDR3 is CASRGGAAFSNQPQHF. The CDR3 DNA follows: TGTGCCAGCAGAGGAGGGGCCGCCTTTAGCAATCAGCCCCAGCATTTT.

V gene TRBV18 combines with J gene TRBJ2-5, with D possibly TRBD1 on 5 matching bases. Gene TRBJ2-7 matches the end of the DNA better, so the J call may be wrong. Per germline, CDR1 KGHSH and CDR2 LQKENI. This CDR3 comprises 13 residues. In DNA, the CDR3 is TGTGCCAGCTCAGATGGGGCGGCGAACGAGCAGTACTTC. Translating gives CASSDGAANEQYF.

This clonotype was seen more than once but under ten times. A junction end diverges from the germline sequence, so it may reflect a read error. This chain joins TRBV15 and TRBJ2-1; 12 nucleotides align to TRBD2. The CDR3 runs to 14 residues. The V gene's germline CDR1 is LNHNV and CDR2 YYDKDF (reference sequence). In nucleotides, the CDR3 is TGTGCCACCAGCGGACTAGCGGGGTACAATGAGCAGCTCTTC. This gives the protein CATSGLAGYNEQLF.

The chain carries TRBV7-2 and TRBJ2-3; 11 bases are shared with TRBD2. The CDR3 has 16 amino acids. The V gene's germline CDR1 is SGHTA and CDR2 FQGNSA. The trim removed 4 bases at V and 1 base at J, leaving 4 bases unmatched. Here the CDR3 DNA reads TGTGCCAGCAGCTCCAGACTAGCGGGGCGCACAGATACGCAGTATTTT. Residues: CASSSRLAGRTDTQYF.

Turning to this clonotype: This clone may be a read error of a much larger clone one base away. The J gene is TRBJ2-7, the V gene TRBV7-6, with 10 bases lining up with TRBD1. Per germline, CDR1 SGHVS and CDR2 FNYEAQ. J gave up 3 bases and V 4 bases, and 3 bases lay outside the gene matches. The CDR3 is made up of 14 amino acids. In nucleotides, the CDR3 is TGTGCCAGCAGCTCGGGACAGGGGTTCTACGAGCAGTACTTC. This codes for CASSSGQGFYEQYF. The whole variable domain, filled in from reference TRBV7-6 and TRBJ2-7, reads GAGVSQSPRYKVTKRGQDVALRCDPISGHVSLYWYRQALGQGPEFLTYFNYEAQQDKSGLPNDRFSAERPEGSISTLTIQRTEQRDSAMYRCASSSGQGFYEQYFGPGTRLTVT.

This chain uses TRBV6-4 with TRBJ1-4; 8 bases are shared with TRBD1. The CDR3 has 15 amino acids. Germline CDR1 reads MRHNA; CDR2 reads SNTAGT. V gave up 6 bases and J gave up 0 bases; unmatched junction bases: 3. Written as DNA, the CDR3 is TGTGCCAGCAGGGCGACAGGGGCAACTAATGAAAAACTGTTTTTT. As protein: CASRATGATNEKLFF.

This sequence joins TRBV7-8 and TRBJ2-1; TRBD2 might be the D (6 bases). Germline-derived CDR1 and CDR2 are SGHVS and FQNEAQ. The germline V and J ends were trimmed by 3 bases and 1 base, with 10 bases remaining between them. The CDR3 runs 15 residues. In nucleotides, the CDR3 is TGTGCCAGCAGCTTTAATAGCGGTTCCTACAATGAGCAGTTCTTC. Translation: CASSFNSGSYNEQFF.